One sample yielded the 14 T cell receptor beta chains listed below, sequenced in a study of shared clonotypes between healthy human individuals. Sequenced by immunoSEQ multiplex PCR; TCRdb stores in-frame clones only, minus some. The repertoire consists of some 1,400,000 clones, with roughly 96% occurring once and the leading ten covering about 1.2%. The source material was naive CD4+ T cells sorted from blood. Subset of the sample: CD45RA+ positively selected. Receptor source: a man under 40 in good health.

CDR3 region: CASRGSGTSGRQYF. In nucleotides, the CDR3 is TGCGCCAGCAGGGGTTCCGGGACTAGCGGGAGACAGTACTTC. The rearrangement joins TRBV5-1 to TRBJ2-7; 14 nucleotides align to TRBD2. Germline assignment: CDR1 SGHRS and CDR2 YFSETQ. The V gene end was trimmed by 5 bases and the J gene end by 10 bases; junction bases not matched to a gene: 8. This CDR3 is built from 14 residues.

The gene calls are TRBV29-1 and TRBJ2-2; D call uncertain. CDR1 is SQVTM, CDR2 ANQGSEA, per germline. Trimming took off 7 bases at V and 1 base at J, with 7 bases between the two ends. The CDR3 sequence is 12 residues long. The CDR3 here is CSGGENTGELFF. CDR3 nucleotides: TGCAGCGGAGGAGAGAACACCGGGGAGCTGTTTTTT.

The CDR3 spells CASAGTDYSGNTIYF. CDR3 nucleotides: TGTGCCAGCGCCGGGACAGATTACTCTGGAAACACCATATATTTT. The chain has TRBV5-5 and TRBJ1-3; 7 bases align to TRBD1. Germline V gene data show CDR1 as SGHKS and CDR2 as YYEKEE (reference sequence). The CDR3 spans 15 residues. The trim removed 7 bases at V and 0 bases at J, leaving 7 bases unmatched.

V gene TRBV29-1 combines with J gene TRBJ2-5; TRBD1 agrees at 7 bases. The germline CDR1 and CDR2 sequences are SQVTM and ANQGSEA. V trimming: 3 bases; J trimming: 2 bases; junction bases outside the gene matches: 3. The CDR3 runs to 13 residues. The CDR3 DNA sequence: TGCAGCGTTGACTCGGGACAGCAAGAGACCCAGTACTTC. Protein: CSVDSGQQETQYF.

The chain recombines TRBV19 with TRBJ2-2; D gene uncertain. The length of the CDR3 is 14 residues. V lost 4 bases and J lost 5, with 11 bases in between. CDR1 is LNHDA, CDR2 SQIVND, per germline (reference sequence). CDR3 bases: TGTGCCAGTAGTAGAACACGCGGAACCGGGGAGCTGTTTTTT. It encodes CASSRTRGTGELFF. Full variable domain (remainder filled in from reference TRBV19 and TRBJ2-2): DGGITQSPKYLFRKEGQNVTLSCEQNLNHDAMYWYRQDPGQGLRLIYYSQIVNDFQKGDIAEGYSVSREKKESFPLTVTSAQKNPTAFYLCASSRTRGTGELFFGEGSRLTVL.

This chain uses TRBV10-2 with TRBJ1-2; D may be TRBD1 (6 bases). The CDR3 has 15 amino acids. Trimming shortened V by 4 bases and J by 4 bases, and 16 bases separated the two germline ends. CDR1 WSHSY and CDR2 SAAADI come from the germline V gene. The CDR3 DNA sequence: TGCGCCAGCAGTGTAGCACAGGGAGGACCCTATGGCTACACCTTC. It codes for CASSVAQGGPYGYTF.

CDR3 protein: CASSLGAASGEQYF. The CDR3 DNA is TGTGCCAGCAGCTTAGGGGCGGCGTCGGGCGAGCAGTACTTC. The genes are TRBV7-2 and TRBJ2-7; D is unresolved. Germline V lookup: CDR1 SGHTA, CDR2 FQGNSA. The CDR3 contains 14 residues. Deletions cut 1 base from V and 6 bases from J, with 13 bases between. Looking up the rest from reference TRBV7-2 and TRBJ2-7 gives the full variable domain: GAGVSQSPSNKVTEKGKDVELRCDPISGHTALYWYRQSLGQGLEFLIYFQGNSAPDKSGLPSDRFSAERTGGSVSTLTIQRTQQEDSAVYLCASSLGAASGEQYFGPGTRLTVT.

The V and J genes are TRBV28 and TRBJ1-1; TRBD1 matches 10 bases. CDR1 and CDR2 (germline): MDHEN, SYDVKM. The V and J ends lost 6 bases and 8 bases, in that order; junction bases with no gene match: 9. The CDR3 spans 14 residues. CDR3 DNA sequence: TGTGCCAGCAGCATCAACCTGGGACAGGGGGAAGCTTTCTTT. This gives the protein CASSINLGQGEAFF.

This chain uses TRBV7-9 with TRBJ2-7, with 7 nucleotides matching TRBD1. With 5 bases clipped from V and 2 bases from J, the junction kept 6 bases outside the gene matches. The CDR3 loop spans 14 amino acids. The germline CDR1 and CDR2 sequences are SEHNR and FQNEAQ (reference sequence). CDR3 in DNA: TGTGCCAGCAGCCCTGCGACAGGGCCCTACGAGCAGTACTTC. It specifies CASSPATGPYEQYF.

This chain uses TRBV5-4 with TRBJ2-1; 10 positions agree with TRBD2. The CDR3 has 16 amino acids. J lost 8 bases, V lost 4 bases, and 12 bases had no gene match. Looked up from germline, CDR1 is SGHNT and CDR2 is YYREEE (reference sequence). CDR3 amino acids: CASSREVVAGGHEQFF. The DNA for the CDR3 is TGTGCCAGCAGCCGGGAGGTAGTAGCGGGAGGACATGAGCAGTTCTTC.

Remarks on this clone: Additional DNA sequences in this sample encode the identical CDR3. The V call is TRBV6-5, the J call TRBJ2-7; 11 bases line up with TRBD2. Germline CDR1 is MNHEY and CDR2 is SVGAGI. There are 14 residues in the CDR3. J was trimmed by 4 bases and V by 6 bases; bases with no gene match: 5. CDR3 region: CASSLAGGPYEQYF. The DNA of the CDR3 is TGTGCCAGCAGCTTAGCGGGAGGGCCTTACGAGCAGTACTTC.

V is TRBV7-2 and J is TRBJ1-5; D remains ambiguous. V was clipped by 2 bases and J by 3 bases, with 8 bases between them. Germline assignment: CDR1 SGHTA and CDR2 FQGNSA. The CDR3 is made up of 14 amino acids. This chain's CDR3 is CASSLKAFNQPQHF. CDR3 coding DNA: TGTGCCAGCAGCTTAAAGGCCTTCAATCAGCCCCAGCATTTT.

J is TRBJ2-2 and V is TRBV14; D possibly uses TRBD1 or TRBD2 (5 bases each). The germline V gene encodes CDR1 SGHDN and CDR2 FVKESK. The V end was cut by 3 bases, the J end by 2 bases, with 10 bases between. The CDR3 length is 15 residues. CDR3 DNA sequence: TGTGCCAGCAGCCACTGGGACGCAAACACCGGGGAGCTGTTTTTT. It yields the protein CASSHWDANTGELFF.

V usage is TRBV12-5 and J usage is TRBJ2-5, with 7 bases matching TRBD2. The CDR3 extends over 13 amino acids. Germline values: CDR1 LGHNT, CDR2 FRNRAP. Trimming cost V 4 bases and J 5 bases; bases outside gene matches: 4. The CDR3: CASGSHGGETQYF. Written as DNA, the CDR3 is TGTGCTAGTGGTTCACACGGGGGGGAGACCCAGTACTTC.